A selection of T cell receptor beta chains follows, all from one sample in a study of T cells in Graves' hyperthyroidism and ophthalmopathy. Using its own MiXCR run on the multiplex PCR reads, TCRdb lists one record per CDR3 protein. The sample holds fewer than 450,000 distinct CDR3 sequences; about 18% are singletons and the top ten take 40%. The sequenced sample consisted of blood. These receptors were collected from a young man with Graves' ophthalmopathy. Both conserved end residues are part of each CDR3. D genes are given only for firm matches. The size of a clone is reported for some rows only, either as once, few or many, or as a class for expanded clones.

TRBD2	TRBV7-9	TRBJ2-1	NA	TGTGCCAGCAGCGAGAGCGGGGTCAGTCGTATGGATGAGCAGTTCTTC	CASSESGVSRMDEQFF
TRBD2	TRBV12-3/TRBV12-4	TRBJ2-5	few	TGTGCCAGCAGTTTAACCTCCGGGACTAGCGGGGGATCGGAGGACTTC	CASSLTSGTSGGSEDF
NA	TRBV20-1	TRBJ2-1	NA	TGCAGTGCTAGAACCAACAGACACCTCGGCTCCTACAATGAGCAGTTCTTC	CSARTNRHLGSYNEQFF
NA	TRBV5-6	TRBJ1-4	many	TGTGCCAGCAGCTTGGACCTTGAGGGGGAAAAACTGTTTTTT	CASSLDLEGEKLFF
NA	TRBV20-1	TRBJ2-3	few	TGCAGTGCCCACCGGGACATCACAGATACGCAGTATTTT	CSAHRDITDTQYF
TRBD1	TRBV18	TRBJ1-4	many	TGTGCCAGCTCACCGACAGGGGTTGACGAAAAACTGTTTTTT	CASSPTGVDEKLFF
NA	TRBV6-2/TRBV6-3	TRBJ1-2	NA	TGTGCCGGCAGCTCTAACAACTATGGCTACACCTTC	CAGSSNNYGYTF
NA	TRBV12-3/TRBV12-4	TRBJ2-1	many	TGTGCCAGCAGCGCCGTAGCGTACAATGAGCAGTTCTTC	CASSAVAYNEQFF
NA	TRBV11-2	TRBJ1-1	many	TGTGCCAGCAGCCCAAACCTTGGCGGCACTGAAGCTTTCTTT	CASSPNLGGTEAFF
TRBD2	TRBV7-2	TRBJ2-1	many	TGTGCCAGCAGGGGGGACCGGGAGGGCAACAATGAGCAGTTCTTC	CASRGDREGNNEQFF
NA	TRBV12-3/TRBV12-4	TRBJ1-6	many	TGTGCCAGCAGCAGGGAGGCTAATTCACCCCTCCACTTT	CASSREANSPLHF
TRBD1	TRBV6-4	TRBJ2-2	NA	TGTGCCAGCAGTGAGGGACAGGCCGGGGAGCTGTTTTTT	CASSEGQAGELFF
NA	TRBV6-1	TRBJ2-7	many	TGCGCCAGCAGTGAGTCCGGGAGCTACGAGCAGTACTTC	CASSESGSYEQYF
TRBD1	TRBV5-6	TRBJ2-2	NA	TGTGCCAGCAGCGTGGGACAGGTGAACACCGGGGAGCTGTTTTTT	CASSVGQVNTGELFF
TRBD2	TRBV9	TRBJ2-7	many	TGTGCCAGCAGCACTAGCGGGGGGACAAACTACGAGCAGTACTTC	CASSTSGGTNYEQYF
NA	TRBV12-3/TRBV12-4	TRBJ1-6	few	TGTGCCAGCAGTTACGGCGGCGCGGCCTATAATTCACCCCTCCACTTT	CASSYGGAAYNSPLHF
TRBD2	TRBV19	TRBJ2-1	NA	TGTGCCAGTAGTATACAAAGCGGGGCCTCCTACAATGAGCAGTTCTTC	CASSIQSGASYNEQFF
TRBD1	TRBV2	TRBJ1-4	few	TGTGCCAGCAGCGCCCACCGGGACAGGGGTGAAAAACTGTTTTTT	CASSAHRDRGEKLFF
TRBD2	TRBV24-1	TRBJ2-5	few	TGTGCCACCAGTGTCGGGGGGGAAGAGACCCAGTACTTC	CATSVGGEETQYF
NA	TRBV20-1	TRBJ1-1	few	TGCAGTGCTAGACCGGACATCAGTGGCACTGAAGCTTTCTTT	CSARPDISGTEAFF
NA	TRBV6-2/TRBV6-3	TRBJ1-1	NA	TGTGCCAGCAGTCCCCGGGACCGGGATTGGACTGAAGCTTTCTTT	CASSPRDRDWTEAFF
TRBD1	TRBV5-1	TRBJ2-2	NA	TGCGCCAGCAGCTCGGGACAGACCAACACCGGGGAGCTGTTTTTT	CASSSGQTNTGELFF
NA	TRBV20-1	TRBJ2-1	many	TGCAGTGCTAAACCGGCGGGATCCTACAATGAGCAGTTCTTC	CSAKPAGSYNEQFF
NA	TRBV12-3/TRBV12-4	TRBJ1-3	many	TGTGCCAGCTCCCCCGGGACTGGAAACACCATATATTTT	CASSPGTGNTIYF
NA	TRBV11-2	TRBJ2-7	NA	TGTGCCAGCAGCTTAGTAGGTGGGGGGGCCAAAGAGCAGTACTTC	CASSLVGGGAKEQYF
NA	TRBV11-2	TRBJ1-1	many	TGTGCCAGCAGTTTGTTGGGGACTGAAGCTTTCTTT	CASSLLGTEAFF